These 28 T cell receptor beta chains came from one sample sequenced in a study of T cell repertoires in cytomegalovirus infection. TCRdb reprocessed the reads via MiXCR and lists one record per CDR3 protein. The data contain under 250,000 distinct CDR3 sequences, 5% to 8.5% of them seen just once; the ten biggest clones take up roughly 6%. The sequenced sample was PBMCs. The receptors stem from a human donor in good health (CMV status not recorded). Some clones in this sample may be carry-over from other donors' samples.

This clonotype has at least ten counts. The chain couples TRBV13 to TRBJ2-5; 8 bases align to TRBD2. This CDR3 region has 14 residues. The germline V gene has CDR1 PRHDT and CDR2 FYEKMQ (reference sequence). V was clipped by 6 bases and J by 5 bases; unmatched bases: 8. CDR3 sequence reads: CASSPRQRGETQYF. CDR3 coding DNA: TGTGCCAGCAGTCCCCGACAGCGGGGGGAGACCCAGTACTTC.

This clonotype was counted many times. The chain carries TRBV28 and TRBJ1-1; 7 positions agree with TRBD1. Germline CDR1 MDHEN, CDR2 SYDVKM. V lost 5 bases to trimming and J lost 0 bases; unmatched junction nucleotides: 6. The CDR3 is 15 residues long. The CDR3 sequence: CASSLQDRLNTEAFF. Written as DNA, the CDR3 is TGTGCCAGCAGTCTCCAGGACAGGTTGAACACTGAAGCTTTCTTT. Drawing the rest from reference TRBV28 and TRBJ1-1, the complete variable domain is DVKVTQSSRYLVKRTGEKVFLECVQDMDHENMFWYRQDPGLGLRLIYFSYDVKMKEKGDIPEGYSVSREKKERFSLILESASTNQTSMYLCASSLQDRLNTEAFFGQGTRLTVV.

This clonotype appeared many times. The chain couples TRBV7-2 to TRBJ1-1, with D possibly matching TRBD1 (6 bases). Germline CDR1 reads SGHTA; CDR2 reads FQGNSA. The CDR3 length is 16 residues. V gave up 1 base and J gave up 3 bases, with 15 bases separating them. The chain's CDR3 is CASSLVGGGVDTEAFF. CDR3 nucleotides: TGTGCCAGCAGCTTAGTAGGGGGGGGGGTGGACACTGAAGCTTTCTTT.

As concerns this clonotype: With a much larger clone just one base away, this may be a read error. The rearrangement uses TRBV30 and TRBJ2-7; the D gene is possibly TRBD1 (5 bases). The CDR3 is 14 amino acids. V was pared by 2 bases and J by 7 bases, with 18 bases between. From germline, CDR1 is GTSNPN and CDR2 SVGIG (reference sequence). CDR3: CAWSLGPGLKEQYF. The CDR3 bases are TGTGCCTGGAGTCTGGGGCCTGGATTGAAGGAGCAGTACTTC.

This clonotype has at least ten counts. The V call is TRBV20-1, the J call TRBJ2-3; TRBD2 might be the D (5 bases). CDR1 is DFQATT and CDR2 is SNEGSKA in the germline V gene (reference sequence). The CDR3 contains 16 residues. V lost 3 bases and J lost 0, with 16 bases in between. CDR3 protein: CSASLSMGSSTDTQYF. The CDR3 DNA follows: TGCAGTGCTAGCCTCTCAATGGGGAGCAGCACAGATACGCAGTATTTT.

This clonotype was counted ten times or more. V usage is TRBV29-1 and J usage is TRBJ1-4, with 10 bases that match TRBD1. The CDR3 is made up of 13 amino acids. Trimming took 6 bases from V and 10 from J; bases not matched to a gene: 8. Germline CDR1 reads SQVTM; CDR2 reads ANQGSEA. The CDR3 nucleotides read TGCAGCGTCACCCGGGACAGGGGAGGAAAACTGTTTTTT. It codes for CSVTRDRGGKLFF.

This clonotype was found many times. The chain couples TRBV7-2 to TRBJ1-4; 8 bases are a match to TRBD1. Trimming removed 2 bases from V and 4 bases from J; junction bases left unmatched: 3. The CDR3 totals 15 residues. Germline V lookup: CDR1 SGHTA, CDR2 FQGNSA. The CDR3 protein is CASSLQGQVNEKLFF. In DNA, the CDR3 is TGTGCCAGCAGCTTACAGGGACAGGTTAATGAAAAACTGTTTTTT.

This clonotype was detected ten times or more. The DNA of the CDR3 is TGTGCCTGGAGTGACGGAGACACTGAAGCTTTCTTT. This encodes CAWSDGDTEAFF. The chain is built from TRBV30 and TRBJ1-1; D is uncertain. V lost 1 base to trimming and J lost 3 bases, with 6 bases between them. This CDR3 is 12 amino acids long. Germline values: CDR1 GTSNPN, CDR2 SVGIG (reference sequence).

This clonotype was seen ten or more times. This chain joins TRBV28 and TRBJ1-1, with 7 bases that match TRBD1. CDR3 length equals 14 residues. Germline V gene data show CDR1 as MDHEN and CDR2 as SYDVKM. Trimming at V came to 8 bases and at J to 0 bases, leaving 6 bases not matched to a gene. CDR3: CASGGGGMNTEAFF. The CDR3 region has the DNA TGTGCCAGCGGGGGAGGGGGCATGAACACTGAAGCTTTCTTT.

This clonotype was picked up many times. V is TRBV20-1 and J is TRBJ2-2, with 13 nucleotides matching TRBD2. The V gene end was trimmed by 5 bases and the J gene end by 7 bases; junction bases not matched to a gene: 13. This CDR3 contains 17 residues. The V gene's germline CDR1 is DFQATT and CDR2 SNEGSKA (reference sequence). CDR3 region: CSAPSPTSGGAGGELFF. The DNA of the CDR3 is TGCAGTGCTCCGAGTCCTACTAGCGGGGGGGCAGGCGGGGAGCTGTTTTTT.

This clonotype was picked up a small number of times. This chain's CDR3 is CASSETGQGRNSPLHF. In DNA form, the CDR3 reads TGTGCCAGCAGTGAAACGGGACAGGGGAGGAATTCACCCCTCCACTTT. V and J are TRBV2 and TRBJ1-6, with 10 bases identical to TRBD1. Germline CDR1 and CDR2: SNHLY and FYNNEI. J gave up 7 bases and V 2 bases, and 5 bases lay outside the gene matches. The CDR3 has 16 residues.

The rearrangement links TRBV18 to TRBJ2-2; D remains unclear. CDR1 and CDR2 from the germline V gene are KGHSH and LQKENI. CDR3 length: 13 amino acids. V was cut by 3 bases and J by 4 bases, with 6 bases left in between. The CDR3 loop reads CASSPSLTGELFF. The CDR3 bases are TGTGCCAGCTCACCTAGCCTCACCGGGGAGCTGTTTTTT.

This clonotype was recorded many times. The chain joins TRBV4-2 to TRBJ2-2, with TRBD1 matching 7 bases. The germline V gene has CDR1 LGHNA and CDR2 YNFKEQ. Trimming removed 0 bases from V and 7 bases from J; junction bases left unmatched: 5. The CDR3 totals 15 residues. The CDR3 bases are TGTGCCAGCAGCCAAGAGACGACAGGGATCGGGGAGCTGTTTTTT. Translating gives CASSQETTGIGELFF.

J is TRBJ1-1 and V is TRBV28, with D unclear. CDR3 size: 15 residues. Trimming shortened V by 5 bases and J by 0 bases, and 13 bases separated the two germline ends. Germline V gives CDR1 MDHEN, CDR2 SYDVKM. This CDR3 reads CASSPPSTLNTEAFF. The CDR3 region has the DNA TGTGCCAGCAGTCCACCCTCGACCCTGAACACTGAAGCTTTCTTT.

V usage is TRBV10-3 and J usage is TRBJ1-1, with a weak D call TRBD1 (6 bases). The CDR3 spans 19 residues. The germline V gene has CDR1 ENHRY and CDR2 SYGVKD. Trimming removed 7 bases at V and 1 base at J, with 28 bases between. In DNA form, the CDR3 reads TGTGCCATCAAGGGGGGTGGGCAAAACACCCCATTACGGAACACTGAAGCTTTCTTT. It yields the protein CAIKGGGQNTPLRNTEAFF.

The sample holds many counts of this clonotype. The chain employs TRBV7-3 and TRBJ2-7; D might be TRBD1 or TRBD2, each matching 5 bases. Looked up from germline, CDR1 is SGHTA and CDR2 is FQGTGA. The CDR3 is 14 amino acids. The V end lost 1 base, the J end lost 2 bases, and 9 bases lay between the germline ends. The CDR3, as DNA: TGTGCCAGCAGCTTAAATACGGGACCCTACGAGCAGTACTTC. Its translation is CASSLNTGPYEQYF.

This clonotype was seen at least ten times. The J gene is TRBJ2-5, the V gene TRBV5-1; 12 nucleotides align to TRBD2. V lost 3 bases, J lost 1 base, and 7 bases stayed unmatched. CDR3 length equals 17 residues. Germline V CDR1 and CDR2: SGHRS, YFSETQ. In DNA form, the CDR3 reads TGCGCCAGCAGCTACCGCGGACTAGCGGGGATCCAAGAGACCCAGTACTTC. This translates into CASSYRGLAGIQETQYF.

This clonotype was found many times. The chain employs TRBV6-2 or TRBV6-3 and TRBJ1-1, with 11 bases fitting TRBD1. The CDR3 is 17 residues long. Trimming took 2 bases from V and 5 from J; bases not matched to a gene: 10. The germline V gene encodes CDR1 MNHEY and CDR2 SVGEGT. CDR3 sequence reads: CASSYGTGGPVGTEAFF. The CDR3 nucleotides read TGTGCCAGCAGTTACGGGACAGGGGGGCCTGTGGGAACTGAAGCTTTCTTT.

This clonotype was detected many times. One end of the junction does not line up with germline, which may come from a read error. The chain carries TRBV7-3 and TRBJ1-6; D unresolved. The CDR3 contains 14 residues. CDR1 is SGHTA and CDR2 is FQGTGA in the germline V gene. The CDR3, as DNA: TGTGCCAGCAGTTTAAAGGATTTGGATTCACCCCTCCACTTT. This translates into CASSLKDLDSPLHF.

This clonotype was counted ten times or more. The rearrangement uses TRBV15 and TRBJ2-5; possibly TRBD1 for D (7 bases). Germline V CDR1 and CDR2: LNHNV, YYDKDF (reference sequence). CDR3 size: 13 residues. V lost 2 bases and J 4 bases, leaving 8 bases between the germline ends. The CDR3 bases are TGTGCCACCAGCAGACAGGGGGGAGAGACCCAGTACTTC. It yields the protein CATSRQGGETQYF.

This clonotype was seen at least ten times. This sequence joins TRBV5-5 and TRBJ2-1; D might be TRBD2 (6 bases). The CDR3 is 12 amino acids. Germline V gene sequence: CDR1 SGHKS, CDR2 YYEKEE (reference sequence). Trimming took off 4 bases at V and 13 bases at J, with 15 bases between the two ends. The CDR3 loop reads CASSVGGMVQFF. DNA of the CDR3: TGTGCCAGCAGCGTAGGAGGGATGGTCCAGTTCTTC.

This clonotype came up many times. The rearrangement uses TRBV5-4 and TRBJ1-2; D uncertain. Germline V CDR1 and CDR2: SGHNT, YYREEE (reference sequence). This CDR3 contains 13 residues. With 0 bases removed from V and 4 bases from J, the gap between germline ends came to 7 bases. Written as DNA, the CDR3 is TGTGCCAGCAGCTTGGAGGCGGTCTATGGCTACACCTTC. It codes for CASSLEAVYGYTF.

V is TRBV18 and J is TRBJ1-5, with 9 bases fitting TRBD1. The CDR3 is 17 amino acids. The J segment lost 3 bases and the V segment lost 6 bases, leaving 12 bases of the junction unmatched. CDR1 and CDR2 (germline): KGHSH, LQKENI. The CDR3 here is CASSLRGGQGANQPQHF. The CDR3 region has the DNA TGTGCCAGCTCGCTTCGGGGGGGACAGGGAGCCAATCAGCCCCAGCATTTT.

Comment on this clonotype: One base away lies a much larger clone, so this may be a sequencing read error. The chain combines TRBV18 with TRBJ2-5, with D hard to call. This CDR3 is built from 13 residues. The germline V gene has CDR1 KGHSH and CDR2 LQKENI. As DNA, the CDR3 is TGTACCAGCTTAGTAACCCGGGAAGAGACCCAGTACTTC. It translates to CTSLVTREETQYF. Filled out from reference TRBV18 and TRBJ2-5, the complete variable domain reads NAGVMQNPRHLVRRRGQEARLRCSPMKGHSHVYWYRQLPEEGLKFMVYLQKENIIDESGMPKERFSAEFPKEGPSILRIQQVVRGDSAAYFCTSLVTREETQYFGPGTRLLVL.

Ten or more counts support this clonotype. The chain links TRBV15 to TRBJ1-4; the D is unclear. This CDR3 spans 17 amino acids. Trimming took off 1 base at V and 0 bases at J, with 12 bases between the two ends. From germline, CDR1 is LNHNV and CDR2 YYDKDF (reference sequence). CDR3 sequence reads: CATSRGGKDPTNEKLFF. DNA for the CDR3: TGTGCCACCAGCAGAGGAGGCAAGGATCCAACTAATGAAAAACTGTTTTTT. The full variable domain, rest sourced from reference TRBV15 and TRBJ1-4, is DAMVIQNPRYQVTQFGKPVTLSCSQTLNHNVMYWYQQKSSQAPKLLFHYYDKDFNNEADTPDNFQSRRPNTSFCFLDIRSPGLGDTAMYLCATSRGGKDPTNEKLFFGSGTQLSVL.

There are many counts of this clonotype. The chain is built from TRBV6-6 and TRBJ2-7, with 8 positions matching TRBD2. The CDR3 is 14 amino acids. Germline CDR1 reads MNHNY; CDR2 reads SVGAGI (reference sequence). J gave up 6 bases and V 3 bases, and 7 bases lay outside the gene matches. This CDR3 reads CASSYSGLAGEQYF. The CDR3 bases are TGTGCCAGCAGTTATTCCGGACTAGCAGGCGAGCAGTACTTC.

The chain has TRBV7-2 and TRBJ2-1, with 8 positions matching TRBD1. V gave up 1 base and J gave up 7 bases; unmatched junction bases: 9. CDR3 length: 16 residues. Germline assignment: CDR1 SGHTA and CDR2 FQGNSA. This CDR3 reads CASSLVLGTGENEQFF. The CDR3, as DNA: TGTGCCAGCAGCTTAGTTCTAGGGACAGGTGAGAATGAGCAGTTCTTC.

This clonotype was detected ten times or more. V gene TRBV29-1 combines with J gene TRBJ2-1, with D perhaps matching TRBD1 (5 bases). This CDR3 comprises 14 residues. Trimming removed 4 bases from V and 10 bases from J, with 20 bases in between. From germline, CDR1 is SQVTM and CDR2 ANQGSEA. CDR3 DNA: TGCAGCGTTGCGAGACAGAATCCGATAGGGGAGCAGTTCTTC. This codes for CSVARQNPIGEQFF.